The clone carrying this T cell receptor beta chain was detected many times. Its antigen is not identified. This sample is part of a study of T cell repertoires in cytomegalovirus infection. The overall study: In public TCR beta signatures, there were indications of both CMV infection and matching HLA type.

Germline V gene lookup returns CDR1 MNHEY and CDR2 SVGAGI. The CDR3 is 13 amino acids. V lost 2 bases and J lost 5, with 9 bases in between. TCRdb analysed the reads with MiXCR anew, one entry per CDR3 protein. The table lists 560,000 or so distinct CDR3 sequences, more than 15% of them singletons, with roughly a quarter in the top ten. Study results and limitations: The ex vivo response was dominated by HLA-C-restricted CMV-specific TCR beta clonotypes. Carriage of CMV together with the relevant HLA was identifiable through cumulative public TCR beta family frequency.

The chain uses TRBV6-5 and TRBJ1-1; the D is unclear. Sequencing was performed on CD8+ T cells from PBMCs. The receptor's source is a human donor in good health (CMV status not recorded). Some clones in this sample may be carry-over from other donors' samples. CDR3 loop: CASSYRGVTEAFF. The CDR3, as DNA: TGTGCCAGCAGTTACCGCGGGGTGACTGAAGCTTTCTTT.